One sample yielded the 28 T cell receptor beta chains listed below, sequenced in a study of T cells in Graves' hyperthyroidism and ophthalmopathy (dated by TCRdb to the late 2010s). The library relied on multiplex PCR. Sequencing took place on an Illumina HiSeq 2000. Amplification of TCR beta CDR3 regions was carried out from RNA transcripts. The first round of RT-PCR for the TCR CDR3 was performed with the HTBI primer set and the Qiagen OneStep RT-PCR kit. The public reads were run again by TCRdb, first through fastp at Q25 and then through MiXCR, and only productive beta chains were kept. A single entry per CDR3 protein holds the most common genes and DNA from its merged rows. This sample is represented by more than 350,000 distinct CDR3 sequences; more than 12% of them were singletons. About 20% of the sample lies in the top ten. Input material: blood. These receptors came from a woman in her twenties or thirties with Graves' ophthalmopathy.

This clonotype was seen more than once but under ten times. The chain recombines TRBV19 with TRBJ2-7; 8 nucleotides match TRBD2. Trimming at V came to 4 bases and at J to 2 bases, leaving 16 bases not matched to a gene. The CDR3 totals 18 residues. In germline, CDR1 is LNHDA, CDR2 SQIVND (reference sequence). The CDR3 coding sequence is TGTGCCAGTAGTACTCGGGAGGGTGGTAAGTATAGGGCCTACGAGCAGTACTTC. As protein: CASSTREGGKYRAYEQYF.

There are many counts of this clonotype. The chain is built from TRBV20-1 and TRBJ2-4, with no clear D. Trimming removed 0 bases from V and 1 base from J, with 7 bases in between. This CDR3 region has 14 residues. Looked up from germline, CDR1 is DFQATT and CDR2 is SNEGSKA (reference sequence). Written as DNA, the CDR3 is TGCAGTGCTAGAGATCGTTGGGCCAAAAACATTCAGTACTTC. This codes for CSARDRWAKNIQYF.

This clonotype was recorded a few times. CDR3 in amino acids: CATSRAREGGDYTF. The CDR3 DNA is TGTGCCACCAGCAGAGCCCGTGAGGGAGGTGACTACACCTTC. The chain has TRBV15 and TRBJ1-2, with D unresolved. Per the germline V gene, CDR1 is LNHNV and CDR2 is YYDKDF (reference sequence). The V end lost 1 base, the J end lost 10 bases, and 16 bases lay between the germline ends. This CDR3 spans 14 amino acids.

Many counts were recorded for this clonotype. The chain links TRBV6-1 to TRBJ1-6; D unclear. Trimming stripped 2 bases from V and 7 bases from J, with 6 bases between. Germline V lookup: CDR1 MNHNS, CDR2 SASEGT. This CDR3 is built from 13 residues. The CDR3 reads CASSESENSPLHF. The CDR3 DNA is TGTGCCAGCAGTGAATCGGAGAATTCACCCCTCCACTTT.

J is TRBJ2-1 and V is TRBV4-1, with 9 nucleotides matching TRBD2. The J call may not be correct, given that the DNA end is closer to TRBJ2-7. The CDR3 is 18 amino acids. CDR1 and CDR2 from the germline V gene are MGHRA and YSYEKL. The CDR3 bases are TGCGCCAGCAGCCAAGATTTGCGGGGGGGCCGCTCCTACAATGAGCAGTACTTC. Translating it yields CASSQDLRGGRSYNEQYF.

The table lists this clonotype with many counts. The chain joins TRBV20-1 to TRBJ2-7, with 12 bases that match TRBD1. The CDR3 runs 15 residues. V gave up 2 bases and J gave up 4 bases; unmatched junction bases: 6. Germline lookup yields CDR1 DFQATT and CDR2 SNEGSKA (reference sequence). CDR3 protein: CSARLGQGAVYEQYF. CDR3 DNA: TGCAGTGCTAGACTGGGACAGGGGGCAGTTTACGAGCAGTACTTC.

Many counts were recorded for this clonotype. The chain employs TRBV20-1 and TRBJ2-5; D is ambiguous. Germline values: CDR1 DFQATT, CDR2 SNEGSKA (reference sequence). This CDR3 has 12 amino acids. Trimming removed 4 bases at V and 7 bases at J, with 13 bases between. This CDR3 is CSAIRSLGTQYF. CDR3 DNA sequence: TGCAGTGCTATACGGTCCCTTGGGACCCAGTACTTC.

This clonotype showed up just a few times. The rearrangement uses TRBV20-1 and TRBJ2-7; 12 bases line up with TRBD2. In germline, CDR1 is DFQATT, CDR2 SNEGSKA (reference sequence). V lost 1 base and J lost 3; bases outside the gene matches: 4. The CDR3 sequence is 15 residues long. CDR3 in amino acids: CSARGTSGVIYEQYF. In DNA form, the CDR3 reads TGCAGTGCTAGAGGGACTAGCGGGGTCATCTACGAGCAGTACTTC.

This clonotype has at least ten counts. This chain joins TRBV11-2 and TRBJ1-6; 9 bases are a match to TRBD1. Germline loops: CDR1 SGHAT, CDR2 FQNNGV. CDR3 size: 16 residues. Trimming at V came to 4 bases and at J to 10 bases, leaving 11 bases not matched to a gene. In nucleotides, the CDR3 is TGTGCCAGCAGCTCACGGCGGGGACAGGGTGCCTCACCCCTCCACTTT. Protein sequence: CASSSRRGQGASPLHF.

This chain uses TRBV19 with TRBJ2-1; 10 bases map to TRBD1. This CDR3 comprises 15 residues. With V trimmed by 7 bases and J by 7 bases, 10 bases remained unmatched. Germline CDR1 is LNHDA and CDR2 is SQIVND (reference sequence). Here the CDR3 DNA reads TGTGCCAGTATGGAGAGGGACAGGGGAAGAAATGAGCAGTTCTTC. Translation gives CASMERDRGRNEQFF. Looking up the rest from reference TRBV19 and TRBJ2-1 gives the full variable domain: DGGITQSPKYLFRKEGQNVTLSCEQNLNHDAMYWYRQDPGQGLRLIYYSQIVNDFQKGDIAEGYSVSREKKESFPLTVTSAQKNPTAFYLCASMERDRGRNEQFFGPGTRLTVL.

This clonotype was seen repeatedly, ten times or more. The chain couples TRBV30 to TRBJ1-2; D not certain. Trimming shortened V by 8 bases and J by 2 bases, and 21 bases separated the two germline ends. The CDR3 has 15 residues. Germline V CDR1 and CDR2: GTSNPN, SVGIG (reference sequence). CDR3 protein: CARARSRYSNYGYTF. The CDR3 DNA reads as TGTGCCCGGGCCCGGTCACGATATTCAAACTATGGCTACACCTTC. Full variable domain (remainder filled in from reference TRBV30 and TRBJ1-2): SQTIHQWPATLVQPVGSPLSLECTVEGTSNPNLYWYRQAAGRGLQLLFYSVGIGQISSEVPQNLSASRPQDRQFILSSKKLLLSDSGFYLCARARSRYSNYGYTFGSGTRLTVV.

This clonotype showed up many times. The chain is built from TRBV7-2 and TRBJ2-3, with D hard to call. Deletions cut 3 bases from V and 2 bases from J, with 6 bases between. CDR3 size: 13 residues. Germline V lookup: CDR1 SGHTA, CDR2 FQGNSA. The CDR3 sequence: CASSLLLTDTQYF. The CDR3 DNA is TGTGCCAGCAGCTTGCTCCTCACAGATACGCAGTATTTT.

This clonotype was seen many times. Written as DNA, the CDR3 is TGTGCCAGCAGCTTAAGGTCAGAGGGCGATTATACCTATGGCTACACCTTC. Amino acid sequence: CASSLRSEGDYTYGYTF. The V gene is TRBV11-2, the J gene TRBJ1-2; no clear D. This CDR3 has 17 residues. V lost 2 bases and J lost 4, with 20 bases in between. From germline, CDR1 is SGHAT and CDR2 FQNNGV.

This clonotype was found a few times. The chain employs TRBV28 and TRBJ2-2, with a weak D call TRBD1 (7 bases). Trimming removed 1 base from V and 5 bases from J, with 14 bases in between. Germline V gene sequence: CDR1 MDHEN, CDR2 SYDVKM. The CDR3 is 16 amino acids. CDR3 nucleotide sequence: TGTGCCAGCAGTTTATCTTCAGGGGGAGGAACCGGGGAGCTGTTTTTT. It codes for CASSLSSGGGTGELFF.

This clonotype was detected many times. The chain has TRBV5-1 and TRBJ2-5, with 10 bases fitting TRBD1. V shed 4 bases and J 9 bases; nucleotides not matched to a gene: 9. This CDR3 is 14 amino acids long. Germline V gene data show CDR1 as SGHRS and CDR2 as YFSETQ. CDR3: CASSLRDRGISQYF. The CDR3 DNA reads TGCGCCAGCAGCCTCCGGGACAGGGGTATATCCCAGTACTTC.

This clonotype was recorded many times. This sequence joins TRBV18 and TRBJ2-5; D is undetermined. The CDR3 runs 13 residues. Germline CDR1 KGHSH, CDR2 LQKENI. V gave up 3 bases and J gave up 5 bases, with 10 bases separating them. As DNA, the CDR3 is TGTGCCAGCTCACCGCCAGAGTGGGAGACCCAGTACTTC. Translation: CASSPPEWETQYF. The full variable domain, its missing parts supplied by reference TRBV18 and TRBJ2-5, is NAGVMQNPRHLVRRRGQEARLRCSPMKGHSHVYWYRQLPEEGLKFMVYLQKENIIDESGMPKERFSAEFPKEGPSILRIQQVVRGDSAAYFCASSPPEWETQYFGPGTRLLVL.

Comment on this clonotype: This may be a read error: a much more frequent sequence differs by one nucleotide. The V call is TRBV18, the J call TRBJ1-3; perhaps TRBD1 as D (6 bases). The CDR3 is made up of 15 amino acids. The V end was cut by 3 bases, the J end by 0 bases, with 9 bases between. Germline CDR1 KGHSH, CDR2 LQKENI. The CDR3 DNA is TGTGCCAGCTCACCTACAGGGCCCTCTGGAAACACCATATATTTT. Amino acid sequence: CASSPTGPSGNTIYF.

This clonotype was seen many times. CDR3 loop: CASSSGQEVWGYTF. In DNA form, the CDR3 reads TGTGCCAGCAGCTCGGGACAGGAAGTATGGGGCTACACCTTC. The genes are TRBV28 and TRBJ1-2, with 8 bases lining up with TRBD1. V lost 6 bases to trimming and J lost 8 bases; unmatched junction nucleotides: 11. The germline CDR1 and CDR2 sequences are MDHEN and SYDVKM. CDR3 length equals 14 residues.

This clonotype was recorded a few times. The V gene is TRBV7-9, the J gene TRBJ1-2; D remains unclear. Trimming took 1 base from V and 6 from J, leaving 12 bases between them. Looked up from germline, CDR1 is SEHNR and CDR2 is FQNEAQ (reference sequence). This CDR3 spans 14 amino acids. The CDR3 region is CASSLVGGFHGYTF. CDR3 DNA sequence: TGTGCCAGCAGCTTAGTTGGTGGTTTTCATGGCTACACCTTC.

In this sample, this clonotype turned up a few times. V gene TRBV6-1 combines with J gene TRBJ2-7; TRBD2 matches at 9 bases. The CDR3 has 14 amino acids. Looked up from germline, CDR1 is MNHNS and CDR2 is SASEGT. The CDR3 region is CVVAQAGGSYEQYF. The CDR3 bases are TGTGTCGTTGCACAAGCGGGAGGCTCCTACGAGCAGTACTTC.

This clonotype was picked up many times. J is TRBJ2-1 and V is TRBV2, with TRBD1 as a possible D gene (6 bases). V shed 6 bases and J shed 7 bases, with 16 bases lying between them. Germline V gene data show CDR1 as SNHLY and CDR2 as FYNNEI. This CDR3 has 14 amino acids. The CDR3 DNA is TGTGCCAGCAGCCGGGACACGGTGGGGAATGAGCAGTTCTTC. Its translation: CASSRDTVGNEQFF.

This clonotype came up many times. This sequence joins TRBV6-6 and TRBJ2-1; maybe TRBD2 (5 bases). The V end lost 0 bases, the J end lost 6 bases, and 6 bases lay between the germline ends. The CDR3 covers 13 residues. Per the germline V gene, CDR1 is MNHNY and CDR2 is SVGAGI (reference sequence). As DNA, the CDR3 is TGTGCCAGCAGTTACTCGAGGGCCAATGAGCAGTTCTTC. This encodes CASSYSRANEQFF.

This clonotype was observed at least ten times. V gene TRBV28 combines with J gene TRBJ1-5, with D tentatively TRBD1 (5 bases). The V end lost 1 base, the J end lost 0 bases, and 7 bases lay between the germline ends. Germline CDR1 and CDR2: MDHEN and SYDVKM. The CDR3 loop spans 15 amino acids. As DNA, the CDR3 is TGTGCCAGCAGTTTATCCAGGGCTAGCAATCAGCCCCAGCATTTT. Translating it yields CASSLSRASNQPQHF.

Ten or more counts support this clonotype. J is TRBJ2-5 and V is TRBV2, with a possible D match to TRBD1 (6 bases). The germline V gene encodes CDR1 SNHLY and CDR2 FYNNEI. The CDR3 spans 15 residues. V was clipped by 5 bases and J by 1 base, with 14 bases between them. The CDR3 nucleotides are TGTGCCAGCAGTCCAATTGGGACATTCCAAGAGACCCAGTACTTC. It yields the protein CASSPIGTFQETQYF.

The table lists this clonotype with many counts. The J gene is TRBJ2-7, the V gene TRBV6-1; TRBD2 matches at 11 bases. V lost 6 bases and J lost 7; bases outside the gene matches: 14. The germline V gene encodes CDR1 MNHNS and CDR2 SASEGT. This CDR3 comprises 16 residues. DNA of the CDR3: TGTGCCAGCAGCGCAGCTAGCGGGGGGCCAGCCCAGGAGCAGTACTTC. Amino acids: CASSAASGGPAQEQYF.

This clonotype has more than one count but fewer than ten. This CDR3 reads CASSLAPSGANVLTF. The CDR3 DNA reads as TGTGCCAGCAGCTTAGCACCGTCTGGGGCCAACGTCCTGACTTTC. V and J are TRBV13 and TRBJ2-6; D unresolved. Germline loops: CDR1 PRHDT, CDR2 FYEKMQ (reference sequence). This CDR3 is 15 amino acids long. Trimming shortened V by 1 base and J by 1 base, and 5 bases separated the two germline ends.

This clonotype was detected ten times or more. The chain combines TRBV28 with TRBJ2-5, with D tentatively TRBD2 (5 bases). This CDR3 has 14 residues. The ends were cut back, 4 bases at V and 5 bases at J, with 14 bases in the middle. CDR1 and CDR2 (germline): MDHEN, SYDVKM. The CDR3 DNA sequence: TGTGCCAGCAGTTCCACGGGAAAAAGGGAGACCCAGTACTTC. Amino acids: CASSSTGKRETQYF.

This chain links TRBV19 with TRBJ2-1, with 14 bases fitting TRBD2. V trimming: 3 bases; J trimming: 3 bases; junction bases outside the gene matches: 4. Germline assignment: CDR1 LNHDA and CDR2 SQIVND (reference sequence). The CDR3 is 17 residues long. CDR3 DNA: TGTGCCAGTAGTATGAGGACTAGCGGGGGGATCTACAATGAGCAGTTCTTC. This encodes CASSMRTSGGIYNEQFF.